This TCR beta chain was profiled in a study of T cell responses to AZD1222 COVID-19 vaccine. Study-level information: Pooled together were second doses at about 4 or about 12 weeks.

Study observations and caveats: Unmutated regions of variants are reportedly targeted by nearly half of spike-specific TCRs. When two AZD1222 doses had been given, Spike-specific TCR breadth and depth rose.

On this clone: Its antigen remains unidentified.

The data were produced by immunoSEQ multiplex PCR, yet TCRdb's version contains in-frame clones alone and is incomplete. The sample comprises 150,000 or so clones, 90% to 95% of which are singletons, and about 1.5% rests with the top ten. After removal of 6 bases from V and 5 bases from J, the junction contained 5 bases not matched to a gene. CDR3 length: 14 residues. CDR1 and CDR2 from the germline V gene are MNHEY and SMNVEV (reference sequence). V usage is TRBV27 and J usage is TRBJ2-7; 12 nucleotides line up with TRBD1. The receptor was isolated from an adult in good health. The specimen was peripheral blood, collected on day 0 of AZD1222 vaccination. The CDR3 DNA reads TGTGCCAGCAGCCCCGGGACAGGGGGCAACGAGCAGTACTTC. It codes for CASSPGTGGNEQYF.